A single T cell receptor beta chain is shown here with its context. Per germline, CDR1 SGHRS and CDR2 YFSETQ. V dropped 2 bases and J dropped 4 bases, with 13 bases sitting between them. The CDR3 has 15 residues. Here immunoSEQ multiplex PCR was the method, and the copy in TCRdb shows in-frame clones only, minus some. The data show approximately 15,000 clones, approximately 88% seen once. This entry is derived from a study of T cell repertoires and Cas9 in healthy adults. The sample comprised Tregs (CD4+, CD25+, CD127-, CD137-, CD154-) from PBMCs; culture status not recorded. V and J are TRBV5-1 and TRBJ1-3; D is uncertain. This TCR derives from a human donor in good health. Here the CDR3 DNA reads TGCGCCAGCAGCTTCTATGGGGAGTCGGGAAACACCATATATTTT. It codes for CASSFYGESGNTIYF. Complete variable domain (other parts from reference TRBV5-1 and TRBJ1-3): KAGVTQTPRYLIKTRGQQVTLSCSPISGHRSVSWYQQTPGQGLQFLFEYFSETQRNKGNFPGRFSGRQFSNSRSEMNVSTLELGDSALYLCASSFYGESGNTIYFGEGSWLTVV.